The 5 T cell receptor beta chains below all came from one sample that was sequenced in a study of blood T cells in healthy people across ages. Primed by a sample-barcoded 5' primer and a J-beta primer mix, a second PCR proceeded for roughly 6 to 12 cycles. TCRdb processed the 5' RACE reads anew with MiXCR; each CDR3 protein has one entry. This table holds roughly 2 million distinct CDR3 sequences, around half found once. The specimen was blood. The receptors derive from a woman in her 40s in good health.

The chain combines TRBV27 with TRBJ2-5; unclear D gene. The J call is uncertain, as TRBJ2-1 better fits the DNA end. Per the germline V gene, CDR1 is MNHEY and CDR2 is SMNVEV (reference sequence). CDR3 length equals 14 residues. CDR3 sequence (DNA): TGTGCCAGCAGTCTCCGGTCGACTCAAGAGACCCAGTTCTTC. Translated: CASSLRSTQETQFF.

This clonotype has a count of ten or more. The chain has TRBV27 and TRBJ2-5, with D possibly being TRBD1 (6 bases). The germline V gene has CDR1 MNHEY and CDR2 SMNVEV (reference sequence). V lost 1 base, J lost 3 bases, and 15 bases lay in between. The CDR3 loop spans 16 amino acids. As DNA, the CDR3 is TGTGCCAGCAGTTTATTACGCAGGGGTGCTGAAGAGACCCAGTACTTC. Residues: CASSLLRRGAEETQYF.

V is TRBV7-2 and J is TRBJ1-2; D might be TRBD1 (5 bases). The germline V and J ends were trimmed by 5 bases and 1 base, with 14 bases remaining between them. This CDR3 region has 15 residues. Per germline, CDR1 SGHTA and CDR2 FQGNSA. CDR3 bases: TGTGCCAGCAGCCCCCAAGGGGTTAATAACTATGGCTACACCTTC. Amino acids: CASSPQGVNNYGYTF.

This clonotype turned up a few times. One end of the junction does not line up with germline, which may come from a read error. The chain uses TRBV12-3 or TRBV12-4 and TRBJ2-1; TRBD2 agrees at 7 bases. The CDR3 runs 15 residues. In nucleotides, the CDR3 is TGTGCCAGCAGTTTAGCAGCGGGGACGTACAGTGAGCAGTTCTTC. Translation gives CASSLAAGTYSEQFF.

This sequence joins TRBV20-1 and TRBJ2-1; 8 bases fit TRBD2. CDR3 length: 14 residues. The ends lost 6 bases at V and 7 bases at J; junction bases unmatched: 11. Germline CDR1 and CDR2: DFQATT and SNEGSKA (reference sequence). The CDR3 loop reads CSAPGLAGKNEQFF. CDR3 DNA sequence: TGCAGTGCGCCAGGACTAGCCGGTAAGAATGAGCAGTTCTTC.